One and the same sample provided the 24 T cell receptor beta chains below, sequenced in a study. TCRdb redid the calling of the 5' RACE reads with MiXCR, one entry per CDR3 protein. The data show approximately 60,000 distinct CDR3 sequences, about 28% seen once. Specimen: tumor-infiltrating memory CD4+ T cells sorted from the breast tumor. Noted subset: memory CD4+ T cells, CD4+CD45RO+CD25-. Receptor source: a female donor with breast cancer.

The V call is TRBV9, the J call TRBJ2-6; D gene uncertain. Per the germline V gene, CDR1 is SGDLS and CDR2 is YYNGEE. The length of the CDR3 is 17 residues. Trimming cost V 0 bases and J 0 bases, with 10 bases left between them. CDR3 DNA sequence: TGTGCCAGCAGCGTAGAAGATTGGTCCTCTGGGGCCAACGTCCTGACTTTC. Translated: CASSVEDWSSGANVLTF.

This clonotype was recorded many times. The chain recombines TRBV24-1 with TRBJ2-7; TRBD2 matches 12 bases. This CDR3 is 15 amino acids long. Losses at the gene ends were 4 bases for V and 4 bases for J; bases not matched to a gene: 4. Germline loops: CDR1 KGHDR, CDR2 SFDVKD. In nucleotides, the CDR3 is TGTGCCACCAGTGAAGGACTAGCGGGGACGTACGAGCAGTACTTC. As protein: CATSEGLAGTYEQYF.

This chain joins TRBV4-1 and TRBJ1-1; D remains ambiguous. V was shortened by 4 bases and J by 3 bases, with 12 bases between the two germline ends. Germline CDR1 is MGHRA and CDR2 is YSYEKL. This CDR3 has 14 residues. This chain's CDR3 is CASSPRWRDTEAFF. For the CDR3, the DNA is TGCGCCAGCAGCCCTAGATGGAGAGACACTGAAGCTTTCTTT.

The sample holds a few counts of this clonotype. The chain carries TRBV25-1 and TRBJ2-5; D not resolved. The V and J ends lost 7 bases and 5 bases respectively, with 20 bases between them. The CDR3 covers 15 residues. Germline CDR1 is MGHDK and CDR2 is SYGVNS. The CDR3 region is CASTVTRSPGETQYF. The CDR3 DNA sequence: TGTGCCAGCACTGTTACAAGATCCCCCGGGGAGACCCAGTACTTC.

This clonotype was recorded many times. The chain couples TRBV5-1 to TRBJ2-1; D is ambiguous. The CDR3 sequence is 12 residues long. V was trimmed by 5 bases and J by 7 bases, leaving 10 bases between them. The germline gives CDR1 SGHRS, CDR2 YFSETQ. CDR3 coding DNA: TGCGCCAGCAGGGAGTTAGGGAATGAGCAGTTCTTC. Protein: CASRELGNEQFF.

As regards this clonotype: The CDR3 ends on some other residue instead of the conserved phenylalanine or tryptophan, so this is likely a read error. The V and J genes are TRBV5-1 and TRBJ1-1; D gene ambiguous. The germline V gene encodes CDR1 SGHRS and CDR2 YFSETQ. The CDR3 runs 14 residues. CDR3 residues: CASSQRLLNTEAFL. The CDR3 DNA sequence: TGTGCCAGCAGCCAGAGATTATTGAACACTGAAGCTTTCTTA.

This clonotype came up a few times. The chain has TRBV12-3 or TRBV12-4 and TRBJ2-3; 9 bases fit TRBD2. V was clipped by 2 bases and J by 6 bases; unmatched bases: 6. The CDR3 is 15 residues long. DNA for the CDR3: TGTGCCAGCAGTTTATCTGCGGGAGGGCTGGATACGCAGTATTTT. Translated, it gives CASSLSAGGLDTQYF.

The table lists this clonotype with a few counts. Written as DNA, the CDR3 is TGTGCCAGCAGTTCCCCGGGACGGCGAGGGACCGGGGAGCTGTTTTTT. This encodes CASSSPGRRGTGELFF. V gene TRBV28 combines with J gene TRBJ2-2; the D call may be TRBD1 or TRBD2 (5 bases each). The CDR3 extends over 16 amino acids. Germline CDR1 reads MDHEN; CDR2 reads SYDVKM. Trimming removed 4 bases from V and 5 bases from J, with 17 bases in between.

This clonotype has just a few counts. The J gene is TRBJ2-7, the V gene TRBV5-8; 10 positions agree with TRBD1. V lost 2 bases and J lost 2; bases outside the gene matches: 4. The CDR3 totals 15 residues. The germline V gene has CDR1 SGHTS and CDR2 YDEGEE. The DNA of the CDR3 is TGTGCCAGCAGCTTCCGGGACAGGGGACCCTACGAGCAGTACTTC. Translation: CASSFRDRGPYEQYF.

CDR3 coding DNA: TGCGCCAGCAGCAGAGGACGGTACAATGAGCAGTTCTTC. It codes for CASSRGRYNEQFF. This chain uses TRBV5-1 with TRBJ2-1; no firm D call. The germline CDR1 and CDR2 sequences are SGHRS and YFSETQ. The CDR3 has 13 amino acids. The germline V and J ends were trimmed by 4 bases and 4 bases, with 9 bases remaining between them. Using reference TRBV5-1 and TRBJ2-1 for the parts outside the CDR3, the full variable domain is KAGVTQTPRYLIKTRGQQVTLSCSPISGHRSVSWYQQTPGQGLQFLFEYFSETQRNKGNFPGRFSGRQFSNSRSEMNVSTLELGDSALYLCASSRGRYNEQFFGPGTRLTVL.

The chain is built from TRBV5-1 and TRBJ1-6; no clear D gene. Germline V CDR1 and CDR2: SGHRS, YFSETQ. V lost 0 bases and J 8 bases, leaving 12 bases between the germline ends. This CDR3 contains 15 residues. The CDR3 region is CASSLEGGDDSPLHF. The CDR3 coding sequence is TGCGCCAGCAGCTTGGAGGGAGGTGATGATTCACCCCTCCACTTT. The full variable domain, with the rest looked up from reference TRBV5-1 and TRBJ1-6, is KAGVTQTPRYLIKTRGQQVTLSCSPISGHRSVSWYQQTPGQGLQFLFEYFSETQRNKGNFPGRFSGRQFSNSRSEMNVSTLELGDSALYLCASSLEGGDDSPLHFGNGTRLTVT.

The J gene is TRBJ2-7, the V gene TRBV4-3; no clear D. The V end lost 0 bases, the J end lost 0 bases, and 9 bases lay between the germline ends. Per germline, CDR1 LGHNA and CDR2 YSLEER. CDR3 length equals 15 residues. CDR3: CASSQETGDSYEQYF. CDR3 nucleotides: TGCGCCAGCAGCCAAGAAACCGGAGACTCCTACGAGCAGTACTTC.

Points on this clonotype: Being one base from a much bigger clone, this may be a read error. The gene calls are TRBV28 and TRBJ2-1, with 12 bases fitting TRBD2. Germline V CDR1 and CDR2: MDHEN, SYDVKM. This CDR3 contains 16 residues. The CDR3: CASSFGLAGGPGEQSF. The DNA for the CDR3 is TGTGCCAGCAGTTTTGGTCTAGCGGGAGGGCCGGGTGAGCAGTCCTTC.

The chain joins TRBV7-9 to TRBJ1-5; tentative D call: TRBD1 (6 bases). Trimming cost V 4 bases and J 5 bases, with 12 bases left between them. The germline gives CDR1 SEHNR, CDR2 FQNEAQ (reference sequence). The CDR3 runs to 14 residues. The CDR3, as DNA: TGTGCCAGCAGCTCGGGGGGCAGGGATCAGCCCCAGCATTTT. Protein sequence: CASSSGGRDQPQHF.

The chain carries TRBV7-2 and TRBJ2-5; 11 bases match TRBD2. The germline CDR1 and CDR2 sequences are SGHTA and FQGNSA. With V trimmed by 3 bases and J by 2 bases, 8 bases remained unmatched. The CDR3 totals 17 residues. The DNA of the CDR3 is TGTGCCAGCAGCTTTGGTAGCGGGAGGGGGGGTCAAGAGACCCAGTACTTC. Translation: CASSFGSGRGGQETQYF. Together with reference TRBV7-2 and TRBJ2-5, the CDR3 gives the full variable domain: GAGVSQSPSNKVTEKGKDVELRCDPISGHTALYWYRQSLGQGLEFLIYFQGNSAPDKSGLPSDRFSAERTGGSVSTLTIQRTQQEDSAVYLCASSFGSGRGGQETQYFGPGTRLLVL.

In its sample, this clonotype was seen a few times. The chain joins TRBV6-1 to TRBJ1-5, with D unclear. CDR3 length: 12 amino acids. CDR1 is MNHNS, CDR2 SASEGT, per germline. The V end was cut by 3 bases, the J end by 4 bases, with 4 bases between. The CDR3 loop reads CASSDLNQPQHF. Here the CDR3 DNA reads TGTGCCAGCAGTGATCTTAATCAGCCCCAGCATTTT.

A remark on this clonotype: Since the CDR3 does not end with the conserved phenylalanine or tryptophan, this likely comes from a read error. The chain joins TRBV20-1 to TRBJ2-1; 9 bases are shared with TRBD2. The germline CDR1 and CDR2 sequences are DFQATT and SNEGSKA (reference sequence). V was pared by 6 bases and J by 4 bases, with 13 bases of the junction left unmatched. The CDR3 runs to 16 residues. This CDR3 is CSANNPLAGLYNEQFS. The CDR3 DNA sequence: TGCAGTGCCAACAACCCACTAGCGGGCCTTTACAATGAGCAGTTCTCC.

This clonotype appeared a few times. The chain employs TRBV6-1 and TRBJ2-3, with a tentative D call TRBD1 (6 bases). Trimming left V 3 bases short and J 3 bases short, with 10 bases between. The CDR3 runs to 14 residues. Germline values: CDR1 MNHNS, CDR2 SASEGT. The CDR3 protein is CASSDGGQTDTQYF. The CDR3 coding sequence is TGTGCCAGCAGTGATGGGGGCCAGACAGATACGCAGTATTTT.

This clonotype was counted ten times or more. The chain links TRBV29-1 to TRBJ2-7; TRBD2 matches 11 bases. The ends lost 6 bases at V and 3 bases at J; junction bases unmatched: 1. Germline CDR1 SQVTM, CDR2 ANQGSEA. This CDR3 has 12 residues. The CDR3: CSVGTSGYEQYF. CDR3 in DNA: TGCAGCGTCGGGACTAGCGGCTACGAGCAGTACTTC.

This clonotype has more than one count but fewer than ten. The chain couples TRBV5-6 to TRBJ2-1; D is ambiguous. Germline lookup yields CDR1 SGHDT and CDR2 YYEEEE. CDR3 length: 13 amino acids. With 0 bases removed from V and 5 bases from J, the gap between germline ends came to 6 bases. The CDR3 loop is CASSLEWNNEQFF. The CDR3 coding sequence is TGTGCCAGCAGCTTGGAGTGGAACAATGAGCAGTTCTTC.

This chain connects TRBV5-1 to TRBJ2-3; tentatively, D is TRBD2 (5 bases). The CDR3 runs to 15 residues. The V end was cut by 0 bases, the J end by 2 bases, with 10 bases between. Looked up from germline, CDR1 is SGHRS and CDR2 is YFSETQ. As DNA, the CDR3 is TGCGCCAGCAGCTTGGAGCCGGGGTCCACAGATACGCAGTATTTT. This sequence encodes CASSLEPGSTDTQYF.

V and J are TRBV12-3 or TRBV12-4 and TRBJ2-4; tentative D call: TRBD1 (6 bases). The CDR3 is 15 amino acids. Deletions cut 6 bases from V and 2 bases from J, with 14 bases between. In nucleotides, the CDR3 is TGTGCCAGCAGGAGTGGGGGCGAGTCCAAAAACATTCAGTACTTC. As protein: CASRSGGESKNIQYF.

In its sample, this clonotype was seen many times. The rearrangement links TRBV10-1 to TRBJ1-1, with D unclear. V was trimmed by 3 bases and J by 3 bases, leaving 8 bases between them. Germline values: CDR1 WNHNN, CDR2 SYGVQD (reference sequence). The CDR3 length is 13 residues. The CDR3, as DNA: TGCGCCAGCAGTGATCCCGGTCACACTGAAGCTTTCTTT. It is translated as CASSDPGHTEAFF.

The rearrangement links TRBV28 to TRBJ1-2; D is perhaps TRBD1 (5 bases). With 8 bases removed from V and 8 bases from J, the gap between germline ends came to 15 bases. This CDR3 region has 12 residues. Per the germline V gene, CDR1 is MDHEN and CDR2 is SYDVKM. For the CDR3, the DNA is TGTGCCAGCCAACCCCAGGGACGCGGCTACACCTTC. Translated, it gives CASQPQGRGYTF.